This TCR beta chain was identified during a study of beta chain features in type 1 diabetes. The germline CDR1 and CDR2 sequences are MDHEN and SYDVKM. The CDR3 spans 13 residues. V lost 6 bases and J 2 bases, leaving 11 bases between the germline ends. Points on this clone: The antigen is unknown.

General study results and limits: All four CD4+ subsets of Type 1 diabetes patients contained TCRB CDR3s that were moderately but significantly shorter. Comparison showed that naive, central memory and Treg TCRB repertoires appeared more similar among patients than among healthy donors.

Staining for CD45RO/CCR7/CD25/CD127/CD95/CD27 allowed sorting of CD4+ naive, central memory, regulatory and stem cell-like memory cells. Expressed TCRB transcripts were sequenced after all isolated RNA was converted to cDNA. Only in-frame clones appear in the TCRdb table, and some are missing; sequencing was by immunoSEQ multiplex PCR. The sample lists a few hundred thousand clones; around 16% were seen once. The specimen sequenced was naive CD4+ T cells from blood. This chain connects TRBV28 to TRBJ2-7; D is possibly TRBD1 (6 bases). The TCR was taken from a man younger than 40 with type 1 diabetes. The CDR3: CASSQQGAYEQYF. CDR3 sequence (DNA): TGTGCCAGCAGCCAACAGGGTGCCTACGAGCAGTACTTC.